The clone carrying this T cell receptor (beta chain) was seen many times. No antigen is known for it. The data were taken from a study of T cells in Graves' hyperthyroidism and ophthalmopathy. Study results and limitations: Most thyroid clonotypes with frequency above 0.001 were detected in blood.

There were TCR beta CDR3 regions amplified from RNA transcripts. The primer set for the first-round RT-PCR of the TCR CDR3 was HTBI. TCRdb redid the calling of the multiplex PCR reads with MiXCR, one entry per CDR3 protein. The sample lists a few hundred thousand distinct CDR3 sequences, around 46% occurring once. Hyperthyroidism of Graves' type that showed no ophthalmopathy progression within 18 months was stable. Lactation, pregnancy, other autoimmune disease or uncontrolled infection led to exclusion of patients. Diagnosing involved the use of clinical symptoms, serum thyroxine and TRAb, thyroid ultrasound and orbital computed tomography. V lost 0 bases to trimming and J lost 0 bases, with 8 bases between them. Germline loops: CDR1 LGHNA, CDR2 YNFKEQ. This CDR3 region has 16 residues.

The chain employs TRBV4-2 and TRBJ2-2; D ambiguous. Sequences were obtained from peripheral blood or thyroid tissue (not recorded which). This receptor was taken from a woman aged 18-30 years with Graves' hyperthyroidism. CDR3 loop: CASSQDDRSNTGELFF. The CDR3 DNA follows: TGTGCCAGCAGCCAAGATGATAGGTCGAACACCGGGGAGCTGTTTTTT.